Included here is one T cell receptor (beta chain) sequence, with context. Its target is not known. The data were obtained in a study of resident and recirculating memory T cells in vitiligo. The V and J ends lost 7 bases and 4 bases, in that order; junction bases with no gene match: 4. The length of the CDR3 is 13 residues. CDR1 MNHEY and CDR2 SVGAGI come from the germline V gene. Anyone treated within the previous three months was excluded. Assay: immunoSEQ multiplex PCR; the TCRdb copy retains only in-frame clones and omits some. This sample has 70,000 to 75,000 clones, with approximately 91% found just once. Study observations and caveats: No single dominant TCR clone appeared; lesion clonality varied.

The chain joins TRBV6-5 to TRBJ1-1; 9 positions agree with TRBD1. The receptor's source is a male donor with vitiligo. Sequencing used blood. The CDR3 DNA sequence: TGTGCCAGCAAGCCGGGACAGGGCACTGAAGCTTTCTTT. It codes for CASKPGQGTEAFF.